A single sample gave rise to the 24 T cell receptor beta chains below, sequenced in a study of CD8 T cells in acute hepatitis C reinfection. General study points: TRBV04 and TRBV06 were preferentially used in all groups, not explained by naive pool overrepresentation.

Noted time point: acute HCV infection, within 168 days of estimated infection date. Hepatitis C virus-specific T cells were sequenced directly ex vivo without in vitro expansion. TCRdb's copy holds only in-frame clones and misses some; the assay was immunoSEQ multiplex PCR. Among roughly 940 clones listed, around 60% were seen once. The sequenced sample was HCV NS3-1073 tetramer-sorted CD8+ T cells from PBMCs, obtained during acute infection. The receptors here all came from a woman in her late teens or twenties who spontaneously cleared hepatitis C infection.

This clone was recorded a few times. The V gene is TRBV5-4, the J gene TRBJ1-6; D is unresolved. The CDR3 covers 16 residues. Looked up from germline, CDR1 is SGHNT and CDR2 is YYREEE (reference sequence). V was clipped by 4 bases and J by 7 bases, with 18 bases between them. The chain's CDR3 is CASSAGHSLGNSPLHF. The CDR3 region has the DNA TGTGCCAGCAGCGCCGGTCACAGTTTGGGGAATTCACCCCTCCACTTT.

The rearrangement links TRBV5-6 to TRBJ2-7; 7 nucleotides align to TRBD1. In germline, CDR1 is SGHDT, CDR2 YYEEEE. The CDR3 covers 14 residues. Trimming at V came to 2 bases and at J to 2 bases, leaving 4 bases not matched to a gene. The CDR3: CASSFLDRPYEQYF. CDR3 coding DNA: TGTGCCAGCAGCTTTCTGGACAGGCCCTACGAGCAGTACTTC.

V usage is TRBV6-5 and J usage is TRBJ2-7; tentatively, D is TRBD2 (6 bases). V lost 8 bases to trimming and J lost 3 bases, with 14 bases between them. Germline V gives CDR1 MNHEY, CDR2 SVGAGI. This CDR3 contains 13 residues. This CDR3 is CASVDGRFYEQYF. The CDR3 bases are TGTGCCAGCGTCGACGGGAGATTCTACGAGCAGTACTTC.

The chain links TRBV6-5 to TRBJ2-7; D remains ambiguous. The CDR3 is made up of 14 amino acids. Trimming took off 4 bases at V and 2 bases at J, with 12 bases between the two ends. Germline assignment: CDR1 MNHEY and CDR2 SVGAGI. This chain's CDR3 is CASSSPGLAYEQYF. Here the CDR3 DNA reads TGTGCCAGCAGTTCTCCGGGCCTTGCCTACGAGCAGTACTTC.

The CDR3 bases are TGTGCCAGCAGCTTATCGAAAGCGGGAGAGGCCTACGAGCAGTACTTC. Protein: CASSLSKAGEAYEQYF. This chain joins TRBV11-2 and TRBJ2-7, with 8 positions matching TRBD2. The CDR3 runs to 16 residues. J lost 2 bases, V lost 2 bases, and 8 bases had no gene match. Per germline, CDR1 SGHAT and CDR2 FQNNGV.

The rearrangement joins TRBV29-1 to TRBJ2-7; D is unclear. CDR1 is SQVTM and CDR2 is ANQGSEA in the germline V gene. With 4 bases removed from V and 6 bases from J, the gap between germline ends came to 25 bases. This CDR3 spans 16 amino acids. In nucleotides, the CDR3 is TGCAGCGTTGTAGTGAAAGGGAAGTTCTCCTCGGGCGAGCAGTACTTC. Its protein product is CSVVVKGKFSSGEQYF.

V is TRBV30 and J is TRBJ1-4, with a possible D match to TRBD1 (5 bases). The V and J ends lost 0 bases and 6 bases respectively, with 11 bases between them. CDR1 is GTSNPN, CDR2 SVGIG, per germline (reference sequence). The CDR3 length is 14 residues. CDR3 region: CAWSVWGGDEKLFF. The CDR3 DNA is TGTGCCTGGAGTGTATGGGGCGGCGATGAAAAACTGTTTTTT.

This chain connects TRBV7-9 to TRBJ2-3; 12 positions agree with TRBD2. This CDR3 is 17 amino acids long. After removal of 5 bases from V and 2 bases from J, the junction contained 8 bases not matched to a gene. The germline CDR1 and CDR2 sequences are SEHNR and FQNEAQ (reference sequence). The CDR3 here is CASSPVTSGGYTDTQYF. The CDR3 region has the DNA TGTGCCAGCAGCCCCGTGACTAGCGGGGGCTACACAGATACGCAGTATTTT.

CDR3 sequence: CSSSEQGTYNEQFF. CDR3 coding DNA: TGCAGCTCGTCGGAACAGGGAACCTACAATGAGCAGTTCTTC. The J gene is TRBJ2-1, the V gene TRBV29-1, with TRBD1 as a possible D gene (6 bases). CDR1 is SQVTM, CDR2 ANQGSEA, per germline. CDR3 length: 14 residues. Trimming stripped 8 bases from V and 2 bases from J, with 16 bases between.

The rearrangement joins TRBV28 to TRBJ1-1, with D unresolved. Germline V CDR1 and CDR2: MDHEN, SYDVKM. The CDR3 covers 13 residues. V lost 8 bases to trimming and J lost 1 base, with 11 bases between them. The CDR3: CASFAGSNTEAFF. The CDR3 region has the DNA TGTGCCAGCTTCGCGGGGTCGAACACTGAAGCTTTCTTT. Looking up the rest from reference TRBV28 and TRBJ1-1 gives the full variable domain: DVKVTQSSRYLVKRTGEKVFLECVQDMDHENMFWYRQDPGLGLRLIYFSYDVKMKEKGDIPEGYSVSREKKERFSLILESASTNQTSMYLCASFAGSNTEAFFGQGTRLTVV.

The sample holds one count of this clone. This rearrangement joins TRBV4-2 to TRBJ2-2, with D unclear. V shed 1 base and J shed 3 bases, with 12 bases lying between them. The CDR3 consists of 16 residues. Per germline, CDR1 LGHNA and CDR2 YNFKEQ. Here the CDR3 DNA reads TGTGCCAGCAGCCAAGCGCAGGATATGGACACCGGGGAGCTGTTTTTT. Amino acid sequence: CASSQAQDMDTGELFF.

The V gene is TRBV30, the J gene TRBJ1-2; 8 nucleotides align to TRBD1. This CDR3 is 13 amino acids long. Looked up from germline, CDR1 is GTSNPN and CDR2 is SVGIG (reference sequence). CDR3 nucleotides: TGTGCTGCCGGGACAGGACTAAGTTTGGGCTACACCTTC. This gives the protein CAAGTGLSLGYTF. Combining the CDR3 with reference TRBV30 and TRBJ1-2 gives the whole variable domain SQTIHQWPATLVQPVGSPLSLECTVEGTSNPNLYWYRQAAGRGLQLLFYSVGIGQISSEVPQNLSASRPQDRQFILSSKKLLLSDSGFYLCAAGTGLSLGYTFGSGTRLTVV.

The rearrangement joins TRBV4-2 to TRBJ2-2, with D possibly TRBD1 on 5 matching bases. The V end was cut by 3 bases, the J end by 0 bases, with 14 bases between. The CDR3 spans 17 residues. From germline, CDR1 is LGHNA and CDR2 YNFKEQ. The CDR3 DNA is TGTGCCAGCAGCCATGAACCTGGGGCTCCGAACACCGGGGAGCTGTTTTTT. Its translation is CASSHEPGAPNTGELFF.

The chain joins TRBV9 to TRBJ2-3; TRBD2 aligns across 8 bases. The CDR3 covers 15 residues. Germline loops: CDR1 SGDLS, CDR2 YYNGEE. The V segment lost 0 bases and the J segment 6 bases; nucleotides outside the gene matches: 6. The DNA for the CDR3 is TGTGCCAGCAGCGTAGGTGGCGGGGGGTCCGATACGCAGTATTTT. This encodes CASSVGGGGSDTQYF.

This clone was detected only once. The rearrangement joins TRBV6-5 to TRBJ2-7; 8 bases match TRBD2. This CDR3 region has 13 residues. CDR1 and CDR2 (germline): MNHEY, SVGAGI. V shed 5 bases and J 7 bases; nucleotides not matched to a gene: 7. CDR3 nucleotides: TGTGCCAGCAGTGCGGGGCGCGGGGGGGAGCAGTACTTC. It is translated as CASSAGRGGEQYF.

The V gene is TRBV4-3, the J gene TRBJ2-7; 8 nucleotides match TRBD2. CDR1 is LGHNA and CDR2 is YSLEER in the germline V gene. CDR3 length: 17 residues. V was pared by 0 bases and J by 7 bases, with 14 bases of the junction left unmatched. The CDR3 protein is CASSQEVSAGGGEEQYF. The CDR3 nucleotides read TGCGCCAGCAGCCAAGAAGTGTCGGCGGGAGGTGGAGAGGAGCAGTACTTC.

This clone came up a few times. This chain links TRBV5-6 with TRBJ2-1, with 7 bases matching TRBD2. The V gene's germline CDR1 is SGHDT and CDR2 YYEEEE. The V gene end was trimmed by 5 bases and the J gene end by 4 bases; junction bases not matched to a gene: 15. The CDR3 runs 17 residues. The CDR3 DNA is TGTGCCAGCAGTCAGAGGGCCTCCAGCGGGATATACAATGAGCAGTTCTTC. Translated: CASSQRASSGIYNEQFF.

The sample holds a few counts of this clone. At one end, the junction sequence differs from germline, possibly due to a read error. This sequence joins TRBV19 and TRBJ1-2; 7 bases line up with TRBD1. This CDR3 region has 12 residues. Looked up from germline, CDR1 is LNHDA and CDR2 is SQIVND (reference sequence). The CDR3 region has the DNA TGTGCCAGTAGTCAGGGGGGCTATGGTTACACCTTC. Translated: CASSQGGYGYTF.

The V and J genes are TRBV19 and TRBJ1-1; no firm D call. This CDR3 is 14 amino acids long. Germline assignment: CDR1 LNHDA and CDR2 SQIVND (reference sequence). V was cut by 3 bases and J by 4 bases, with 12 bases left in between. The CDR3 loop is CASSMVGSGTEAFF. CDR3 bases: TGTGCCAGTAGTATGGTCGGATCCGGCACTGAAGCTTTCTTT.

J is TRBJ1-3 and V is TRBV9; possibly TRBD1 for D (5 bases). Trimming stripped 4 bases from V and 3 bases from J, with 11 bases between. Germline V lookup: CDR1 SGDLS, CDR2 YYNGEE. The CDR3 extends over 14 amino acids. CDR3 in DNA: TGTGCCAGCAGCCCGATCGGGGGTGGAAACACCATATATTTT. Protein: CASSPIGGGNTIYF.

The V and J genes are TRBV4-1 and TRBJ2-7, with D perhaps being TRBD1 or TRBD2 (6 bases each). Trimming cost V 4 bases and J 7 bases, with 20 bases left between them. CDR1 is MGHRA and CDR2 is YSYEKL in the germline V gene. CDR3 length: 15 residues. CDR3 sequence (DNA): TGCGCCAGCAGCCTGTGGTCGGGGGCGACGGGAGAGCAGTACTTC. This gives the protein CASSLWSGATGEQYF.

The chain has TRBV5-4 and TRBJ2-2, with no clear D. Germline V lookup: CDR1 SGHNT, CDR2 YYREEE (reference sequence). The V and J ends lost 0 bases and 6 bases respectively, with 12 bases between them. This CDR3 is built from 15 residues. The CDR3 DNA is TGTGCCAGCAGCTTGGATTTCGCGGTTTCCGGGGAGCTGTTTTTT. Amino acid sequence: CASSLDFAVSGELFF.

This chain links TRBV30 with TRBJ2-1, with 7 nucleotides matching TRBD2. Unmatched junction bases numbered 5, after V lost 5 bases and J lost 4 bases. This CDR3 comprises 13 residues. The germline V gene has CDR1 GTSNPN and CDR2 SVGIG (reference sequence). DNA of the CDR3: TGTGCCTGGGCCGGGACTACGTACAATGAGCAGTTCTTC. This encodes CAWAGTTYNEQFF. Together with reference TRBV30 and TRBJ2-1, the CDR3 gives the full variable domain: SQTIHQWPATLVQPVGSPLSLECTVEGTSNPNLYWYRQAAGRGLQLLFYSVGIGQISSEVPQNLSASRPQDRQFILSSKKLLLSDSGFYLCAWAGTTYNEQFFGPGTRLTVL.

The rearrangement joins TRBV6-5 to TRBJ2-7, with 11 bases matching TRBD1. Germline V lookup: CDR1 MNHEY, CDR2 SVGAGI. Trimming took 1 base from V and 0 from J; bases not matched to a gene: 2. The CDR3 extends over 16 amino acids. DNA of the CDR3: TGTGCCAGCAGTTACTTAGGGACAGGGGGCTCCTACGAGCAGTACTTC. Encoded protein: CASSYLGTGGSYEQYF.